The clone carrying this TCR beta chain was seen more than once but under ten times. Its target is not known. TCRdb ran MiXCR on the RT-PCR reads and lists one entry per CDR3 protein. The sample contains 530,000 or so distinct CDR3 sequences, 25% of which appear only once. This sample was included in a study of response to subunit inactivated influenza vaccine. Regarding the study as a whole: Authors proposed each seasonal influenza vaccination draws in few new T cells.

CDR3 size: 13 residues. V was clipped by 4 bases and J by 4 bases, with 9 bases between them. Germline V gene data show CDR1 as SGHKS and CDR2 as YYEKEE (reference sequence). The TCR originated in a man between 45 and 60 years old who received an inactivated influenza vaccine. This chain joins TRBV5-5 and TRBJ1-5; no clear D gene. The source material was CD4+ T cells sorted from PBMCs, sampled more than 4 days after vaccination. The CDR3 DNA is TGTGCCAGCAGCCGGGGTCATAATCAGCCCCAGCATTTT. It codes for CASSRGHNQPQHF.